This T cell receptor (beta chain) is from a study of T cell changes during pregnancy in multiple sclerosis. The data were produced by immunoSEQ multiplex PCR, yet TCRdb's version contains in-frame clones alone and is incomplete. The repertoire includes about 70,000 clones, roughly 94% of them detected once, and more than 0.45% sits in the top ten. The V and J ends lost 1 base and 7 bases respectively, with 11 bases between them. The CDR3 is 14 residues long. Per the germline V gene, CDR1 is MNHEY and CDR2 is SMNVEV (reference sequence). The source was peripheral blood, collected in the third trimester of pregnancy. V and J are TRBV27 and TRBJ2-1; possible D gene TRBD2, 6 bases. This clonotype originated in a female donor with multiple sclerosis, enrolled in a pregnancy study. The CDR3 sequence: CASSLWGVGNEQFF. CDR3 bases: TGTGCCAGCAGTTTATGGGGGGTTGGGAATGAGCAGTTCTTC.